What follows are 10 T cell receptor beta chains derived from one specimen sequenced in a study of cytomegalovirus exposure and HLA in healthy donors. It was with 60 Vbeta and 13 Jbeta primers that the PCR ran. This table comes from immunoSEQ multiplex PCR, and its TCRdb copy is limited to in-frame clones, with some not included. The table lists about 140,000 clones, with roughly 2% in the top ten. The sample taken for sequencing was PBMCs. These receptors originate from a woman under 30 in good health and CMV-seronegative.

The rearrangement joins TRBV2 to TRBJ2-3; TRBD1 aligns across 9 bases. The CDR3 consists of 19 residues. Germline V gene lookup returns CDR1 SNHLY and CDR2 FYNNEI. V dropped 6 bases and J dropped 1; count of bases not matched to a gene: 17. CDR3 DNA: TGTGCCAGCAGCGAATACACCGGGACAGGGAGAAAGGGCACAGATACGCAGTATTTT. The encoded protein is CASSEYTGTGRKGTDTQYF.

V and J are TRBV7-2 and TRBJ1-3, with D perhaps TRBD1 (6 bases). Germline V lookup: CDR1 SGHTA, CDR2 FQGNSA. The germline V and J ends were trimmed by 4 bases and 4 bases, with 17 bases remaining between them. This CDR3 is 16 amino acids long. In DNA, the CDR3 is TGTGCCAGCAGCTGGGGCATAGAGGGGGACGGAAACACCATATATTTT. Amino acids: CASSWGIEGDGNTIYF.

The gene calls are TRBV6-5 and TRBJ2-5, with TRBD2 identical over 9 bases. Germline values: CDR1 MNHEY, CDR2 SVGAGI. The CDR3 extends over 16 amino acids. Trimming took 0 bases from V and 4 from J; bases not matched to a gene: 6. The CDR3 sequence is CASSYSRREGPETQYF. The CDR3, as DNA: TGTGCCAGCAGTTACTCGAGGCGGGAGGGCCCAGAGACCCAGTACTTC.

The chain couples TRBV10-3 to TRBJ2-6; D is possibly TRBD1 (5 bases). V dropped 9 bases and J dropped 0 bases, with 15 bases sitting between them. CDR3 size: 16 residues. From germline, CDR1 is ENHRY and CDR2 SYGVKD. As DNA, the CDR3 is TGTGCCATAGGGGCACAGGTTTCCTCTGGGGCCAACGTCCTGACTTTC. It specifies CAIGAQVSSGANVLTF.

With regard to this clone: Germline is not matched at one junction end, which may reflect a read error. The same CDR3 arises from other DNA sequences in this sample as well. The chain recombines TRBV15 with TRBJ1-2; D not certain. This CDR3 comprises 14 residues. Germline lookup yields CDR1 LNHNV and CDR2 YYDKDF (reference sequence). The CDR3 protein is CATSRDEGNYGYTF. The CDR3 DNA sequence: TGCGCCACCAGCAGAGATGAGGGTAACTATGGCTACACCTTC.

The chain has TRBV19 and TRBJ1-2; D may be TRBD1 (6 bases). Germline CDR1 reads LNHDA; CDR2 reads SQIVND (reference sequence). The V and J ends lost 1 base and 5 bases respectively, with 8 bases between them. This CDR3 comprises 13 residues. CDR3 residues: CASSIGGQYGYTF. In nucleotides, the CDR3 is TGTGCCAGTAGTATAGGTGGACAGTATGGCTACACCTTC.

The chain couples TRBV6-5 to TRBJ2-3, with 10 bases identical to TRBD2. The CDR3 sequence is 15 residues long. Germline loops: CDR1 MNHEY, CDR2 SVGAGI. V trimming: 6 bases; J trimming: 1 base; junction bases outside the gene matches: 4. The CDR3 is CASRRGLAGTDTQYF. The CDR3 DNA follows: TGTGCCAGCAGGCGAGGACTAGCGGGCACAGATACGCAGTATTTT.

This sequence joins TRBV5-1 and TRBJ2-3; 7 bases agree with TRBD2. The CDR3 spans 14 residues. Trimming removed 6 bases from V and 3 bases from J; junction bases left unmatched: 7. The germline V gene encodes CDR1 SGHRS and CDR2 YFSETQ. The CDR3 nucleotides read TGCGCCAGCAAGGCGGGAGAGTTAACAGATACGCAGTATTTT. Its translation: CASKAGELTDTQYF.

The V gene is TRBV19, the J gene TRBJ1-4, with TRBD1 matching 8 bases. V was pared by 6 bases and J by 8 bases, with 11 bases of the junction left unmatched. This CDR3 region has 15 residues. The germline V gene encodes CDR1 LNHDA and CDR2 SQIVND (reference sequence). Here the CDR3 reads CASRGQAPGVEKLFF. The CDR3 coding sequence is TGTGCCAGTAGGGGACAGGCCCCAGGGGTGGAAAAACTGTTTTTT.

CDR3 nucleotides: TGTGCCAGCAGCGCCCCTAGCGGGGGGTCCTACAATGAGCAGTTCTTC. This encodes CASSAPSGGSYNEQFF. The chain is built from TRBV9 and TRBJ2-1, with 11 bases matching TRBD2. Germline-derived CDR1 and CDR2 are SGDLS and YYNGEE. V was pared by 3 bases and J by 1 base, with 3 bases of the junction left unmatched. The CDR3 loop spans 16 amino acids.